The present entry profiles one TCR beta chain with its context. Random hexamers primed reverse transcription of about 0.5 to 1 ug RNA. By means of immunoSEQ multiplex PCR, TCR beta CDR3 spanning 54 Vbeta and 13 Jbeta underwent amplification. One entry per CDR3 protein results from TCRdb running MiXCR on the immunoSEQ multiplex PCR reads. Counted here are about 120,000 distinct CDR3 sequences, about nine tenths occurring once; the ten biggest clones make up about 0.14%. The V gene end was trimmed by 1 base and the J gene end by 4 bases; junction bases not matched to a gene: 6. The CDR3 totals 15 residues. CDR1 is SGHVS, CDR2 FQNEAQ, per germline. The sample belongs to a study of CD8 T cells in Susac syndrome.

The sample was CD4+ T cells from PBMCs. The source is a human donor in good health. This chain connects TRBV7-8 to TRBJ2-7, with 8 bases that match TRBD2. The CDR3 bases are TGTGCCAGCAGCTTAGTGTCTAGCGGGTCATACGAGCAGTACTTC. The encoded protein is CASSLVSSGSYEQYF.